Listed here is a single TCR beta chain. What it recognizes is unknown. This entry belongs to a study of shared clonotypes between healthy human individuals. The overall study: Three plates were used per donor for CD4 naive, three for CD4 memory, two for CD8 naive and one for CD8 memory.

Using immunoSEQ multiplex PCR, the repertoire was profiled, and TCRdb retains in-frame clones only, with some absent. The sample lists fewer than 200,000 clones; approximately 61% were seen once. General observations from the study: Researchers found naive subsets generally carried larger estimated richness than memory subsets. Of the naive CD4 clonotypes, roughly 5.5% were shared across several donors.

Between the trimmed V and J ends, which lost 6 bases and 3 bases, there was a span of 15 bases. This CDR3 region has 15 residues. CDR1 is SEHNR and CDR2 is FQNEAQ in the germline V gene (reference sequence). V is TRBV7-9 and J is TRBJ2-1; a possible D gene is TRBD1 (7 bases). Specimen: memory CD4+ T cells sorted from blood. Subset: CD45RA-negative fraction. The source of this sequence is a man under 40 in good health. The CDR3 region is CASREPGGFYNEQFF. The DNA for the CDR3 is TGTGCCAGCAGGGAACCAGGGGGGTTCTACAATGAGCAGTTCTTC.